A selection of T cell receptor beta chains follows, all from one sample in a study of cytomegalovirus exposure and HLA in healthy donors. Measured with immunoSEQ multiplex PCR; TCRdb has only the in-frame clones, and not every one. Of around 100,000 clones listed, around 82% are singletons. Sequencing was carried out using PBMCs. These receptor sequences come from a man in his forties in good health and CMV-seropositive. The CDR3 runs from the conserved cysteine through the conserved F or W. The order of the fields is V gene, CDR3 length, J gene, CDR3 protein.

V: TRBV28
length: 14
J: TRBJ1-3
CDR3: CASSSTGEGNTIYF

V: TRBV2
length: 10
J: TRBJ1-1
CDR3: CAIRETEAFF

V: TRBV6-5
length: 14
J: TRBJ1-2
CDR3: CASLPDRDFAGYTF

V: TRBV6-4
length: 22
J: TRBJ1-2
CDR3: CASSDGVVYRDKGRSANYGYTF

V: TRBV10-3
length: 15
J: TRBJ1-6
CDR3: CAISGTQGADSPLHF

V: TRBV5-1
length: 16
J: TRBJ2-7
CDR3: CASSHRQGAGSYEQYF

V: TRBV19
length: 13
J: TRBJ1-2
CDR3: CASSSPGDRGYTF

V: TRBV11-3
length: 17
J: TRBJ2-3
CDR3: CASSLVRGSRGTDTQYF

V: TRBV9
length: 17
J: TRBJ1-4
CDR3: CASSAPGGQGVSEKLFF

V: TRBV11-2
length: 16
J: TRBJ2-5
CDR3: CASSSGDRAIQETQYF

V: TRBV6-6
length: 16
J: TRBJ1-4
CDR3: CASSYDRGAANEKLFF

V: TRBV6-1
length: 16
J: TRBJ1-5
CDR3: CASSEPGGVSNQPQHF

V: TRBV11-1
length: 15
J: TRBJ2-7
CDR3: CASSSGGIGSYEQYF

V: TRBV6-1
length: 15
J: TRBJ2-7
CDR3: CASSRGTSGTYEQYF

V: TRBV11-3
length: 10
J: TRBJ2-7
CDR3: CASSLYERYF

V: TRBV5-6
length: 12
J: TRBJ1-1
CDR3: CASSRDRGKAFF

V: TRBV27
length: 15
J: TRBJ2-1
CDR3: CASSYISGRRYEQFF

V: TRBV7-9
length: 11
J: TRBJ1-1
CDR3: CSSRGEGPAFF

V: TRBV5-1
length: 16
J: TRBJ2-6
CDR3: CASSLGLVFGANVLTF

V: TRBV30
length: 16
J: TRBJ1-5
CDR3: CAWGRTVRGPNQPQHF

V: TRBV27
length: 10
J: TRBJ2-5
CDR3: CASRQGTQYF

V: TRBV11-2
length: 14
J: TRBJ1-1
CDR3: CASSAVGLGTEAFF

V: TRBV5-4
length: 15
J: TRBJ2-7
CDR3: CASSLESGRGYEQYF

V: TRBV4-1
length: 16
J: TRBJ2-5
CDR3: CASSRAGRGSQETQYF

V: TRBV11-1
length: 11
J: TRBJ1-1
CDR3: CASSLSQGASF

V: TRBV28
length: 14
J: TRBJ2-1
CDR3: CASRGALGLNEQFF

V: TRBV2
length: 14
J: TRBJ1-1
CDR3: CASSVTTLNTEAFF

V: TRBV6-5
length: 13
J: TRBJ2-4
CDR3: CASSPISKNSQYF

V: TRBV30
length: 14
J: TRBJ1-5
CDR3: CAWSGGLMGQPQHF

V: TRBV20-1
length: 11
J: TRBJ2-1
CDR3: CSASYGVEQFF

V: TRBV9
length: 14
J: TRBJ1-4
CDR3: CASSSTGFGEKLFF

V: TRBV27
length: 13
J: TRBJ1-2
CDR3: CASRDSSNYGYTF

V: TRBV28
length: 11
J: TRBJ1-1
CDR3: CASSSAEKAFF

V: TRBV7-7
length: 13
J: TRBJ1-1
CDR3: CASSLERNTEAFF

V: TRBV30
length: 13
J: TRBJ2-7
CDR3: CAWSTSGDYEQYF

V: TRBV10-1
length: 13
J: TRBJ2-7
CDR3: CASSDGGTYEQYF

V: TRBV19
length: 13
J: TRBJ2-3
CDR3: CASRQGKTDTQYF

V: TRBV11-2
length: 15
J: NA
CDR3: CASSYSTGLAYEQYF

V: TRBV18
length: 14
J: TRBJ2-1
CDR3: CASSPTLLDNEQFF

V: TRBV5-8
length: 16
J: TRBJ1-2
CDR3: CASSTTDNGFFYGYTF

V: TRBV2
length: 14
J: TRBJ2-1
CDR3: CASTKGGLVNEQFF

V: TRBV27
length: 16
J: TRBJ2-1
CDR3: CASSLSTSGSYNEQFF

V: TRBV29-1
length: 14
J: TRBJ1-3
CDR3: CSVEVDNAPDTIYF

V: TRBV7-6
length: 12
J: TRBJ2-5
CDR3: CASSLQGKTQYF

V: TRBV5-1
length: 15
J: TRBJ1-4
CDR3: CASSLFSTETEKLFF

V: TRBV5-1
length: 15
J: TRBJ1-4
CDR3: CASSLGGQGGEKLFF

V: TRBV9
length: 15
J: TRBJ2-2
CDR3: CASRGQIANTGELFF

V: TRBV6-5
length: 13
J: TRBJ2-1
CDR3: CASRSGLYNEQFF

V: TRBV11-3
length: 13
J: TRBJ1-1
CDR3: CASSLEGGTEAFF